This TCR beta chain was identified during a study of T-cell reconstitution after alpha-beta-depleted transplantation in children. During its preparation, the TCRbeta library received unique molecular identifiers. TCRdb re-called the PCR reads through MiXCR, storing one row per CDR3 protein. Of a few hundred thousand distinct CDR3 sequences in the sample, roughly 13% were seen once. Germline V gene data show CDR1 as SGHTA and CDR2 as FQGNSA. The CDR3 has 14 residues. The V gene lost 5 bases and the J gene lost 1 base, with 9 bases spanning the gap. Here the sequenced sample was PBMCs, taken from the stem cell graft. This TCR came from a human donor who donated a stem cell graft to a child with Fanconi anemia. This rearrangement joins TRBV7-2 to TRBJ1-3, with D hard to call. The CDR3 sequence is CASSPPLSGNTIYF. The CDR3, as DNA: TGTGCCAGCAGCCCTCCCCTATCTGGAAACACCATATATTTT.